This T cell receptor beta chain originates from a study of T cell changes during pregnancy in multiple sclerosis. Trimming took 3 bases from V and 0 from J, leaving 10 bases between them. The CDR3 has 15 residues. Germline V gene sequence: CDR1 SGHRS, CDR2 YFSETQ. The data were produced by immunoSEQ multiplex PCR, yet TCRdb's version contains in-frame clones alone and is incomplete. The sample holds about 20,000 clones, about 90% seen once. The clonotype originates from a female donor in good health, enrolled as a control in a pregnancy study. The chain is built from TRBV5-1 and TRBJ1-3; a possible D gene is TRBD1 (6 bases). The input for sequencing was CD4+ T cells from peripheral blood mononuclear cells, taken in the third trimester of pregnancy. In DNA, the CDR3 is TGCGCCAGCAGCTCGGACAGTCTCTCTGGAAACACCATATATTTT. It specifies CASSSDSLSGNTIYF.